One and the same sample provided the 10 T cell receptor beta chains below, sequenced in a study of OX40 agonist ivuxolimab in advanced cancers. Sequencing was performed with immunoSEQ multiplex PCR; in TCRdb, only in-frame clones are kept and a portion is missing. This table holds tens of thousands of clones, 80% to 90% found once. The source was CD4+ or CD8+ T cells sorted from blood, collected in a trial of the OX40 agonist ivuxolimab. Receptor source: an adult with an advanced solid tumor such as melanoma, head and neck, liver or kidney cancer.

This clone was seen just once. This rearrangement joins TRBV27 to TRBJ1-1; 8 nucleotides agree with TRBD1. The ends lost 2 bases at V and 7 bases at J; junction bases unmatched: 18. The germline V gene encodes CDR1 MNHEY and CDR2 SMNVEV (reference sequence). The CDR3 spans 18 residues. CDR3 amino acids: CASSLISGWGTGSVEAFF. The DNA of the CDR3 is TGTGCCAGCAGTTTAATTTCTGGATGGGGGACAGGCTCGGTTGAAGCTTTCTTT.

The chain joins TRBV6-5 to TRBJ1-5; a possible D gene is TRBD1 (5 bases). V lost 5 bases and J lost 6, with 17 bases in between. Germline V gives CDR1 MNHEY, CDR2 SVGAGI. This CDR3 is built from 15 residues. CDR3 nucleotide sequence: TGTGCCAGCAGTCGTCACCTTGGGGGGGGTCAGCCCCAGCATTTT. Residues: CASSRHLGGGQPQHF.

The chain uses TRBV9 and TRBJ2-7, with TRBD1 as a possible D gene (6 bases). Germline lookup yields CDR1 SGDLS and CDR2 YYNGEE. Trimming cost V 4 bases and J 5 bases, with 13 bases left between them. The CDR3 contains 13 residues. This CDR3 reads CASSRRQGNEQYF. The CDR3 DNA reads TGTGCCAGCAGCCGGCGCCAGGGGAACGAGCAGTACTTC.

V usage is TRBV7-9 and J usage is TRBJ2-1, with unresolved D. Trimming pared 5 bases from V and 5 bases from J, leaving 13 bases between. Germline assignment: CDR1 SEHNR and CDR2 FQNEAQ (reference sequence). CDR3 length equals 14 residues. CDR3 nucleotides: TGTGCCAGCAGCACAGTAGGTAGGGACAATGAGCAGTTCTTC. Its translation is CASSTVGRDNEQFF.

The CDR3 nucleotides read TGTGCCAGCAGCGTAGCAACCGGGCCTGGAAACACCATATATTTT. Protein: CASSVATGPGNTIYF. The chain combines TRBV9 with TRBJ1-3; D uncertain. Trimming pared 0 bases from V and 2 bases from J, leaving 9 bases between. Per germline, CDR1 SGDLS and CDR2 YYNGEE. The CDR3 has 15 residues.

V and J are TRBV5-1 and TRBJ2-5, with TRBD1 matching over 7 bases. Germline CDR1 SGHRS, CDR2 YFSETQ. The CDR3 is made up of 15 amino acids. The V segment lost 0 bases and the J segment 1 base; nucleotides outside the gene matches: 3. The CDR3 sequence is CASSLVYRGQETQYF. The CDR3 DNA sequence: TGCGCCAGCAGCTTGGTGTACAGGGGCCAAGAGACCCAGTACTTC.

This clone was counted once. V usage is TRBV14 and J usage is TRBJ2-7; maybe TRBD2 (5 bases). Deletions cut 4 bases from V and 1 base from J, with 11 bases between. Germline loops: CDR1 SGHDN, CDR2 FVKESK. This CDR3 has 14 amino acids. The CDR3 sequence is CASSPGLTSYEQYF. CDR3 DNA: TGTGCCAGCAGCCCCGGACTTACTTCCTACGAGCAGTACTTC.

The V gene is TRBV28, the J gene TRBJ2-3; no definite D call. Germline V gives CDR1 MDHEN, CDR2 SYDVKM. The CDR3 runs 14 residues. V was pared by 2 bases and J by 1 base, with 7 bases between. The DNA of the CDR3 is TGTGCCAGCAGTTTAGGGCGTGGCACAGATACGCAGTATTTT. As protein: CASSLGRGTDTQYF.

The gene calls are TRBV2 and TRBJ2-1; D is unclear. Per the germline V gene, CDR1 is SNHLY and CDR2 is FYNNEI. The CDR3 is 13 residues long. V was cut by 6 bases and J by 7 bases, with 13 bases left in between. DNA of the CDR3: TGTGCCAGCAGAACAAACCTGGGGAATGAGCAGTTCTTC. Translation: CASRTNLGNEQFF. Combining the CDR3 with reference TRBV2 and TRBJ2-1 gives the whole variable domain EPEVTQTPSHQVTQMGQEVILRCVPISNHLYFYWYRQILGQKVEFLVSFYNNEISEKSEIFDDQFSVERPDGSNFTLKIRSTKLEDSAMYFCASRTNLGNEQFFGPGTRLTVL.

This chain links TRBV5-1 with TRBJ2-3; unclear D gene. Germline lookup yields CDR1 SGHRS and CDR2 YFSETQ. The V gene lost 2 bases and the J gene lost 6 bases, with 4 bases spanning the gap. The CDR3 is made up of 11 amino acids. The CDR3 loop is CASSLKDTQYF. The CDR3 DNA is TGCGCCAGCAGCTTAAAGGATACGCAGTATTTT.